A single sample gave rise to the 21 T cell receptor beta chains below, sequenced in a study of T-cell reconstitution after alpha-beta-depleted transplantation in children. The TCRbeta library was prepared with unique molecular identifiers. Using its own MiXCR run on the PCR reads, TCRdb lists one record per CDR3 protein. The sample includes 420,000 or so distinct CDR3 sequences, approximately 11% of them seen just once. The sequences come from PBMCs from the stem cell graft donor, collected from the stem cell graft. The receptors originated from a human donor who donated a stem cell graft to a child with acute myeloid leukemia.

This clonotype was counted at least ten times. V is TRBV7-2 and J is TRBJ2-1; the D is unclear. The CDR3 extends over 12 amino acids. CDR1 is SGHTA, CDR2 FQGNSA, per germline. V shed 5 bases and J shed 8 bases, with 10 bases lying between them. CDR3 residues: CASSDRQDEQFF. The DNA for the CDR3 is TGTGCCAGCAGCGACCGACAAGATGAGCAGTTCTTC. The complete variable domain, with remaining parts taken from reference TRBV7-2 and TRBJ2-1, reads GAGVSQSPSNKVTEKGKDVELRCDPISGHTALYWYRQSLGQGLEFLIYFQGNSAPDKSGLPSDRFSAERTGGSVSTLTIQRTQQEDSAVYLCASSDRQDEQFFGPGTRLTVL.

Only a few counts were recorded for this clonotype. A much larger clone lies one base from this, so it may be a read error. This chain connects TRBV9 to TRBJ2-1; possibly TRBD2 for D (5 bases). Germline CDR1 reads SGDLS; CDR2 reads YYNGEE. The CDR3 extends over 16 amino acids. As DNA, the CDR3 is TGTGCCAGCAGCGCTCTTTTAGCGAGCTCCTTCAATGAGCAGTTCTTC. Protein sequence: CASSALLASSFNEQFF.

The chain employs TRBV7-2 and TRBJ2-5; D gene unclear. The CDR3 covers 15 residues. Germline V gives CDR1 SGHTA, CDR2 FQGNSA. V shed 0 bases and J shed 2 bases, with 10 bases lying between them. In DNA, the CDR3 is TGTGCCAGCAGCTTAGCATCTAGACCACAAGAGACCCAGTACTTC. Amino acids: CASSLASRPQETQYF.

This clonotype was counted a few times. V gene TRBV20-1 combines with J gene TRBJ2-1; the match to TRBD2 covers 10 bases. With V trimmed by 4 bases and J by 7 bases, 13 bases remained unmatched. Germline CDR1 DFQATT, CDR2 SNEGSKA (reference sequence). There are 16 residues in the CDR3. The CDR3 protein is CSAIFWEAGGDNEQFF. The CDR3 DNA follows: TGCAGTGCTATCTTTTGGGAAGCGGGAGGGGATAATGAGCAGTTCTTC.

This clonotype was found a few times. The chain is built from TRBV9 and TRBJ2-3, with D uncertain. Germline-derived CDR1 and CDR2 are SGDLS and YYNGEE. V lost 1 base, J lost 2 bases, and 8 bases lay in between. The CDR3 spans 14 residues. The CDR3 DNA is TGTGCCAGCAGCGTAAGGACGTACACAGATACGCAGTATTTT. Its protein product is CASSVRTYTDTQYF.

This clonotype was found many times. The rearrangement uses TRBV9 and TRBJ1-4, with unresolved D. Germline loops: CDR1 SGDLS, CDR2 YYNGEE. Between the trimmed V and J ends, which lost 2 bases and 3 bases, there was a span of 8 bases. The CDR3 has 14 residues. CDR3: CASSVWGANEKLFF. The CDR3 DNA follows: TGTGCCAGCAGCGTGTGGGGAGCTAATGAAAAACTGTTTTTT.

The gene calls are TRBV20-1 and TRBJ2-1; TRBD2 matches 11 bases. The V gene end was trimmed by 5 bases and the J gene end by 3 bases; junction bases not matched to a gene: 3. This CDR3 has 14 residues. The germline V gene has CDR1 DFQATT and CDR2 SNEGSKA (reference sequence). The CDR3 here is CSAPTSGSYNEQFF. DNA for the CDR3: TGCAGTGCTCCAACTAGCGGGAGCTACAATGAGCAGTTCTTC.

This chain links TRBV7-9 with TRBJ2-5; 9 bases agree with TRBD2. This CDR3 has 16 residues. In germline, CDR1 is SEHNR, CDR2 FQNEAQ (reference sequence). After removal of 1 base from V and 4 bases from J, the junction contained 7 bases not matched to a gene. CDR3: CASSLDMLLAGETQYF. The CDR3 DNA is TGTGCCAGCAGCTTAGATATGTTACTAGCGGGAGAGACCCAGTACTTC.

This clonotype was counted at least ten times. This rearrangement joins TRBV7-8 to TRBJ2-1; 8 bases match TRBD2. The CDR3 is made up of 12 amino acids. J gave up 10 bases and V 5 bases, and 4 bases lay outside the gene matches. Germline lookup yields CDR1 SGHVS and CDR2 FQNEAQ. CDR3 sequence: CASSPGLAEQFF. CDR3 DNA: TGTGCCAGCAGCCCTGGACTAGCAGAGCAGTTCTTC.

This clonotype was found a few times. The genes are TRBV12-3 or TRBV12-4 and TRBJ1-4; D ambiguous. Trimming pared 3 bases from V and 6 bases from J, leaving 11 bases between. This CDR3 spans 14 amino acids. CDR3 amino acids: CASSFRTAHEKLFF. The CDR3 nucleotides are TGTGCCAGCAGTTTCCGGACTGCACATGAAAAACTGTTTTTT.

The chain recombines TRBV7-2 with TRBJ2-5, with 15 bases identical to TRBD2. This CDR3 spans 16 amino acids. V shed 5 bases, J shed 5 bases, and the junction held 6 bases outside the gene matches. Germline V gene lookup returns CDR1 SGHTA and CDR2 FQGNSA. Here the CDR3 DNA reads TGTGCCAGCAGCCTGGGACTAGCGGGAGGAAGCGAGACCCAGTACTTC. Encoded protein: CASSLGLAGGSETQYF.

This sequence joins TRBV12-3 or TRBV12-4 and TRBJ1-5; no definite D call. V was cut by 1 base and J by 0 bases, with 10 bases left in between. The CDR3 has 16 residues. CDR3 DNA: TGTGCCAGCAGTTTAGTCGGCAGAGATAGCAATCAGCCCCAGCATTTT. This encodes CASSLVGRDSNQPQHF.

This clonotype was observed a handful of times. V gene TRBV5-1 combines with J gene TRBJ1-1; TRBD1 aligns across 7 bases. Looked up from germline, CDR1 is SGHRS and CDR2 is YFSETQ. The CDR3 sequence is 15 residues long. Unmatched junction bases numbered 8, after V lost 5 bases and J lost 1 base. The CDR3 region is CASRRQGRWNTEAFF. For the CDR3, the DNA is TGCGCCAGCAGAAGACAGGGTAGGTGGAACACTGAAGCTTTCTTT.

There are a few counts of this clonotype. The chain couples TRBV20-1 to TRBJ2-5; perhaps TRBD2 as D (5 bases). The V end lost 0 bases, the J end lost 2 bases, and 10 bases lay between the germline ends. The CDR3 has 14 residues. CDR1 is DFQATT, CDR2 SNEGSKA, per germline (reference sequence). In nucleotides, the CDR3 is TGCAGTGCTAGAGATCCCCCGGGACAAGAGACCCAGTACTTC. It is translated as CSARDPPGQETQYF.

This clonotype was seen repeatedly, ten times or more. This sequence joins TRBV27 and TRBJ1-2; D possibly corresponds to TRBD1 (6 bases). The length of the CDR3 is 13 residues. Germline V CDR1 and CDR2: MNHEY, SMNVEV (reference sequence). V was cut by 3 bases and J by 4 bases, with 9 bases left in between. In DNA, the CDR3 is TGTGCCAGCAGTTTCCAGGACAGCTATGGCTACACCTTC. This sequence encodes CASSFQDSYGYTF.

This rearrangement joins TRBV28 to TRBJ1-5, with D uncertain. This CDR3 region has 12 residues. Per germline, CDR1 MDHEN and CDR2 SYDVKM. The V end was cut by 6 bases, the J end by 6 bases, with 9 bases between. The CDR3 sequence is CASRAAGQPQHF. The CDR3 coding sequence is TGTGCCAGCAGGGCGGCTGGTCAGCCCCAGCATTTT.

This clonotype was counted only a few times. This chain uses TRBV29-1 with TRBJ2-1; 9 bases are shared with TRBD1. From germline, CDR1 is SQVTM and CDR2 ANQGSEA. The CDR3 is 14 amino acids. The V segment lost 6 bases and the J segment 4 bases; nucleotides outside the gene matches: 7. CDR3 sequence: CSVTVGTGYNEQFF. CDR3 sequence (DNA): TGCAGCGTGACTGTAGGGACAGGGTACAATGAGCAGTTCTTC.

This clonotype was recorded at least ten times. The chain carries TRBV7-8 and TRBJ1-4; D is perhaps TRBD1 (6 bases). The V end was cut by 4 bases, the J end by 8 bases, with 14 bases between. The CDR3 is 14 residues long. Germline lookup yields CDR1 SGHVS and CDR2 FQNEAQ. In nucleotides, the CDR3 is TGTGCCAGCAGCTCGGCAGGGGTTCGCGAAAAACTGTTTTTT. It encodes CASSSAGVREKLFF.

CDR3 nucleotide sequence: TGTGCCAGCAGCGTGAGCGGAGTCGACTACAATGAGCAGTTCTTC. This sequence encodes CASSVSGVDYNEQFF. V and J are TRBV9 and TRBJ2-1; tentative D call: TRBD2 (5 bases). This CDR3 has 15 amino acids. V was trimmed by 2 bases and J by 3 bases, leaving 12 bases between them. Germline CDR1 and CDR2: SGDLS and YYNGEE.

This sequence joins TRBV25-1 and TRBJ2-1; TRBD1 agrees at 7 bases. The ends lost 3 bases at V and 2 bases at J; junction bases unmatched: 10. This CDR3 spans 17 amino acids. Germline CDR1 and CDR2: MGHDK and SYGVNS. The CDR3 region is CASSDPSGGGTYNEQFF. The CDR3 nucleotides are TGTGCCAGCAGTGACCCCTCAGGGGGTGGAACCTACAATGAGCAGTTCTTC.

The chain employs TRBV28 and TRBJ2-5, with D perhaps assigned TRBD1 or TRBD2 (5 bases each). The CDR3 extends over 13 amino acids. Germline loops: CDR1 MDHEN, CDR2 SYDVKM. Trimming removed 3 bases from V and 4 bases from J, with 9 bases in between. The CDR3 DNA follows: TGTGCCAGCAGTTTCGGGGCAGTAGAGACCCAGTACTTC. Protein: CASSFGAVETQYF.